This paragraph covers one T cell receptor beta chain sequence. The germline gives CDR1 WSHSY, CDR2 SAAADI. Trimming took 8 bases from V and 2 from J; bases not matched to a gene: 3. The CDR3 length is 13 residues. Method: immunoSEQ multiplex PCR; TCRdb's copy keeps in-frame clones and lacks some. The sample includes some 320,000 clones, about 89% of them seen just once. This record belongs to a study of blood T cell repertoires in COVID-19. Sample: PBMCs or T cells enriched from blood (not recorded which). The TCR originated in a man aged 60 to 75 who had recovered from COVID-19. V is TRBV10-2 and J is TRBJ2-3; TRBD2 aligns across 8 bases. The CDR3 loop reads CASEAGVTDTQYF. In DNA, the CDR3 is TGCGCCAGCGAAGCGGGGGTCACAGATACGCAGTATTTT.